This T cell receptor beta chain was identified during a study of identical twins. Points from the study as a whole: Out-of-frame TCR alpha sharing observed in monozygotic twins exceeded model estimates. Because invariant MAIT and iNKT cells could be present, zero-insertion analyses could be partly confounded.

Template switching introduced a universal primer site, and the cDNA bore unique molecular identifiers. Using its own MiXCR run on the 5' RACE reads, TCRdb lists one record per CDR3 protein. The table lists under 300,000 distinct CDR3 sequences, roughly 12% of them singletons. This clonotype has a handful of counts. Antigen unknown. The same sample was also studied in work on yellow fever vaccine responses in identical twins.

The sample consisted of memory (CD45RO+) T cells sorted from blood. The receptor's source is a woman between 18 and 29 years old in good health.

As DNA, the CDR3 is TGCGCCAGCAGCCAAGATTCAGATACGCAGTATTTT. Translated: CASSQDSDTQYF. The chain couples TRBV4-3 to TRBJ2-3; D gene unclear. Germline V CDR1 and CDR2: LGHNA, YSLEER. This CDR3 has 12 amino acids. Trimming pared 0 bases from V and 4 bases from J, leaving 2 bases between.